These 23 T cell receptor delta chains originate from one sample sequenced in a study of γδ T cells in repeated Plasmodium falciparum infection. Flow sorting of PBMC yielded separate Vgamma9/Vdelta2+ and Vdelta2-negative gammadelta T cell populations for bulk repertoire analysis. TCRdb called clones from the multiplex PCR reads again using CATT. The repertoire holds approximately 93,000 delta-chain clones, approximately 1% seen once, with approximately 10% in the top ten. The specimen was gamma-delta T cells from blood. All receptors come from a pool of human donors (malaria-infected and uninfected, not separated).

The table lists this clone with a few counts. A single base is all that separates this from a far larger clone, so a read error is likely. The rearrangement uses TRDV1 and TRDJ1; D unclear. TCRdb carries no J gene annotation; the J gene was assigned here by matching the DNA with germline. The V and J ends lost 2 bases and 8 bases respectively, with 21 bases between them. CDR1 is TSWWSYY, CDR2 QGS, per germline. The CDR3 is made up of 16 amino acids. In DNA, the CDR3 is TGTGCTCTTGGGGAAAAGTTCCAACGGGACGGTGGGAAACTCATCTTT. Translated, it gives CALGEKFQRDGGKLIF.

This clone came up a few times. The protein that TCRdb holds for this DNA derives from a much larger clone and differs from the translated DNA at residue 16, which likely indicates a read error; the protein shown here is translated from the DNA. The V call is TRDV2, the J call TRDJ3; 13 bases fit TRDD3. The J gene is not listed in TCRdb, so it was assigned here from a DNA match to germline. This CDR3 comprises 22 residues. Looked up from germline, CDR1 is GEAIGNYY and CDR2 is EKD. Written as DNA, the CDR3 is TGTGCCTGTGACACCGTACTGGGGGATACGCGTAATCACTCCTGGGGCACCCGACAGATGTTTTTC. Protein: CACDTVLGDTRNHSWGTRQMFF.

Of note for this clone: The protein given by TCRdb reflects a much larger clone and differs at residue 23 from this DNA's translation, likely from a read error; the protein shown is the DNA's translation. This chain joins TRDV1 and TRDJ1, with 12 bases fitting TRDD3. TCRdb leaves out the J gene; it was filled in here by matching the DNA to germline. CDR1 TSWWSYY and CDR2 QGS come from the germline V gene. CDR3 length equals 26 residues. The DNA for the CDR3 is TGTGCTCTTGGGGAATTAGGGCCTCCTACGATTAGCTGGGGGATACGGGGGCCTTCTTACACCGATCAACTCATCTTT. The encoded protein is CALGELGPPTISWGIRGPSYTDQLIF.

A word on this clone: The protein that TCRdb holds for this DNA derives from a much larger clone and differs from the translated DNA at residue 10, which likely indicates a read error; the protein shown here is translated from the DNA. V gene TRDV1 combines with J gene TRDJ1; D ambiguous. TCRdb offers no J gene call, so here the DNA was matched to germline to obtain one. Per the germline V gene, CDR1 is TSWWSYY and CDR2 is QGS. V shed 6 bases and J shed 10 bases, with 18 bases lying between them. The CDR3 runs 13 residues. The CDR3 loop is CALGINLVTRLIF. CDR3 coding DNA: TGTGCTCTTGGAATAAACCTGGTTACTAGACTCATCTTT.

The sample holds many counts of this clone. This DNA's translation differs at residue 5 from TCRdb's protein, which comes from a much larger clone; a read error is likely, and the protein shown is translated from the DNA. The chain combines TRDV1 with TRDJ1; D is ambiguous. Germline V lookup: CDR1 TSWWSYY, CDR2 QGS. Deletions cut 4 bases from V and 6 bases from J, with 9 bases between. The CDR3 has 12 amino acids. The CDR3 protein is CALGGLRYKLIF. CDR3 DNA sequence: TGTGCTCTTGGGGGATTGCGGTATAAACTCATCTTT.

Concerning this clone: The protein TCRdb gives is from a much larger clone and does not agree with this DNA's translation at residue 5, likely a read error; the protein shown here comes from the DNA. J is TRDJ1 and V is TRDV1, with 11 positions matching TRDD3. TCRdb carries no J gene annotation; the J gene was assigned here by matching the DNA with germline. The V gene end was trimmed by 4 bases and the J gene end by 0 bases; junction bases not matched to a gene: 22. Germline V gene data show CDR1 as TSWWSYY and CDR2 as QGS. The CDR3 runs to 22 residues. The CDR3 bases are TGTGCTCTTGGGGGTCCCCCTTCCTCCTGGGGGATACACACTTCGTACACCGATAAACTCATCTTT. Amino acid sequence: CALGGPPSSWGIHTSYTDKLIF.

Notes on this clone: TCRdb's entry gives the protein of a much larger clone, which mismatches this DNA's translation at residue 3, likely from a read error; the protein reported here is translated from the DNA. This chain connects TRDV1 to TRDJ1; D remains unclear. The CDR3 spans 14 residues. CDR1 and CDR2 from the germline V gene are TSWWSYY and QGS. Trimming took 10 bases from V and 0 from J, leaving 15 bases between them. The CDR3 DNA follows: TGTGCTCGCCTAATTGCTTTGGACACCGATAAACTCATCTTT. It codes for CARLIALDTDKLIF.

Regarding this clone: A far larger clone is only one base removed, so a read error is likely. Other DNA sequences within the sample encode an identical CDR3. The V call is TRDV2, the J call TRDJ1; tentative D call: TRDD3 (6 bases). Assignment of the J gene here rests on matching the DNA to germline, because TCRdb gives none. The CDR3 covers 19 residues. Between the trimmed V and J ends, which lost 0 bases and 0 bases, there was a span of 22 bases. Germline lookup yields CDR1 GEAIGNYY and CDR2 EKD. The CDR3 is CACDTIDQGDTAYTDKLIF. CDR3 DNA: TGTGCCTGTGACACCATCGACCAGGGGGACACGGCTTACACCGATAAACTCATCTTT.

This clone turned up a few times. One base separates it from a far larger clone, so it is likely a read error. Different DNA sequences within this sample yield the same CDR3. The V gene is TRDV1, the J gene TRDJ1; D is perhaps TRDD2 (6 bases). The CDR3 is 23 residues long. Trimming cost V 3 bases and J 0 bases, with 35 bases left between them. Germline V gene sequence: CDR1 TSWWSYY, CDR2 QGS. The CDR3 reads CALGDHIPVVPPGVLPYTDKLIF. Here the CDR3 DNA reads TGTGCTCTTGGGGATCACATCCCTGTAGTGCCCCCGGGGGTCCTACCGTACACCGATAAACTCATCTTT.

This clone showed up just a few times. TCRdb's listed protein matches a much larger clone and diverges from this DNA's translation at residue 21, likely through a read error; the protein shown comes from the DNA. For the V gene the call is TRDV1; the J gene has no call. The CDR3 extends over 22 amino acids. Germline-derived CDR1 and CDR2 are TSWWSYY and QGS. The CDR3 here is CALGKTPFFLTNLASPTDKLTF. CDR3 in DNA: TGTGCTCTTGGGAAGACCCCATTCTTCCTCACCAATTTAGCGTCTCCAACCGATAAACTCACCTTT.

Points on this clone: This probably arose from a read error, given a far larger clone one base away. In the same sample, other DNA sequences code for this CDR3. This sequence joins TRDV1 and TRDJ1; possible D gene TRDD3, 5 bases. The CDR3 length is 22 residues. Germline CDR1 is TSWWSYY and CDR2 is QGS. Trimming took off 1 base at V and 0 bases at J, with 30 bases between the two ends. CDR3 protein: CALGEQGLKRGRGIPYTDKLIF. CDR3 bases: TGTGCTCTTGGGGAACAGGGATTAAAGCGAGGGAGGGGAATACCGTACACCGATAAACTCATCTTT.

This clone was seen a handful of times. It differs at one base from a far larger clone, so likely a read error. The sample carries other DNA sequences with the same CDR3. The chain couples TRDV3 to TRDJ1; TRDD3 agrees at 9 bases. Germline V gene lookup returns CDR1 TVYSNPD and CDR2 GDNSRS (reference sequence). The length of the CDR3 is 16 residues. V dropped 5 bases and J dropped 0; count of bases not matched to a gene: 13. The CDR3 DNA follows: TGTGCCCCCTTGTCCACCGGGGATACGTACACCGATAAACTCATCTTT. Its translation: CAPLSTGDTYTDKLIF.

This rearrangement joins TRDV1 to TRDJ1, with 13 bases that match TRDD3. TCRdb leaves out the J gene; it was filled in here by matching the DNA to germline. This CDR3 is 20 amino acids long. V lost 2 bases, J lost 8 bases, and 20 bases stayed unmatched. Germline CDR1 is TSWWSYY and CDR2 is QGS. CDR3 protein: CALGERLVPRVTGGYEKLIF. The CDR3 DNA sequence: TGTGCTCTTGGGGAAAGACTTGTCCCTCGGGTTACTGGGGGATACGAGAAACTCATCTTT.

This clone occurred a few times. TCRdb assigns this DNA the protein of a much larger clone, which departs from its translation at residue 10; this likely reflects a read error, and the protein shown comes from translating the DNA. The chain carries TRDV2 and TRDJ2, with TRDD3 as a possible D gene (6 bases). The J gene was not available in TCRdb and was assigned here by matching the DNA to germline segments. This CDR3 region has 17 residues. Trimming took off 0 bases at V and 8 bases at J, with 21 bases between the two ends. CDR1 is GEAIGNYY and CDR2 is EKD in the germline V gene. The CDR3: CACDTVSTGPQRAQLFF. The DNA of the CDR3 is TGTGCCTGTGACACCGTGAGTACTGGGCCCCAACGGGCACAACTCTTCTTT.

This clone was observed a few times. A far larger clone is off by one base, so a read error is likely. This CDR3 is also generated by other DNA sequences in the sample. This chain uses TRDV1 with TRDJ1, with 7 bases that match TRDD3. TCRdb supplies no J gene; here it was assigned by aligning the nucleotide sequence to germline. This CDR3 has 18 residues. Germline CDR1 is TSWWSYY and CDR2 is QGS. DNA for the CDR3: TGTGCCCTTGGGGAACTAGATGGGATACTTCCGTACACCGATAAACTCATCTTT. Residues: CALGELDGILPYTDKLIF.

This clone has just a few counts. Since a far larger clone is one base different, this is likely a read error. Other DNA sequences in this specimen translate into the identical CDR3. The chain uses TRDV2 and TRDJ2; tentative D call: TRDD3 (6 bases). TCRdb does not report a J gene; here it was assigned by matching the DNA to germline references. V was pared by 3 bases and J by 1 base, with 32 bases between. The CDR3 covers 22 residues. Germline V gene lookup returns CDR1 GEAIGNYY and CDR2 EKD. CDR3 sequence reads: CACDRLTGGATKGSNLTAQLFF. For the CDR3, the DNA is TGTGCCTGTGACCGTCTTACCGGGGGAGCCACTAAGGGGTCAAATTTGACAGCACAACTCTTCTTT.

Details on this clone: A read error likely explains why the TCRdb protein, taken from a much larger clone, differs from this DNA's translation at residue 10; the protein shown is translated from the DNA. The chain is built from TRDV1 and TRDJ3, with TRDD3 identical over 10 bases. V trimming: 5 bases; J trimming: 0 bases; junction bases outside the gene matches: 16. The CDR3 sequence is 22 residues long. Germline-derived CDR1 and CDR2 are TSWWSYY and QGS. The CDR3 here is CALGRTWGIPVSSSWDTRQMFF. Written as DNA, the CDR3 is TGTGCTCTTGGGCGAACGTGGGGGATACCCGTTTCGAGCTCCTGGGACACCCGACAGATGTTTTTC.

In its sample, this clone was seen a few times. TCRdb's protein for this DNA is that of a much larger clone and differs from the translation at residue 5, likely a read error; the protein shown is the DNA translation. The rearrangement links TRDV2 to TRDJ1, with TRDD2 matching 9 bases. TCRdb leaves out the J gene; it was filled in here by matching the DNA to germline. CDR1 and CDR2 (germline): GEAIGNYY, EKD. With V trimmed by 3 bases and J by 0 bases, 28 bases remained unmatched. The CDR3 extends over 23 amino acids. CDR3 sequence reads: CACDALDLPTIGGHHRYTDKLIF. The CDR3 DNA is TGTGCCTGTGACGCCCTCGACCTTCCTACTATCGGGGGACACCACCGCTACACCGATAAACTCATCTTT.

At least ten counts were recorded for this clone. A read error likely explains why the TCRdb protein, taken from a much larger clone, differs from this DNA's translation at residue 5; the protein shown is translated from the DNA. The V gene is TRDV2, the J gene TRDJ3, with TRDD3 as a possible D gene (5 bases). No J gene is reported in TCRdb; it was inferred here by comparing the DNA with germline. This CDR3 is built from 19 residues. Trimming cost V 3 bases and J 2 bases, with 19 bases left between them. CDR1 GEAIGNYY and CDR2 EKD come from the germline V gene. The CDR3 spells CACDAAGALRAWDTRQMFF. The CDR3 nucleotides read TGTGCCTGTGACGCCGCGGGGGCGTTGAGAGCCTGGGACACCCGACAGATGTTTTTC.

Points on this clone: TCRdb's listed protein matches a much larger clone and diverges from this DNA's translation at residue 9, likely through a read error; the protein shown comes from the DNA. The chain couples TRDV2 to TRDJ1; maybe TRDD3 (6 bases). From germline, CDR1 is GEAIGNYY and CDR2 EKD. The ends were cut back, 0 bases at V and 0 bases at J, with 19 bases in the middle. CDR3 length: 18 amino acids. CDR3 sequence reads: CACDTLQDRGNNTDKLIF. The CDR3 DNA sequence: TGTGCCTGTGACACCCTACAGGACCGGGGGAACAACACCGATAAACTCATCTTT.

This clone showed up just a few times. The protein TCRdb lists belongs to a much larger clone and differs from this DNA's translation at residue 12, which points to a read error; the protein shown is made from the DNA. The chain combines TRDV2 with TRDJ1, with 7 bases lining up with TRDD3. TCRdb supplies no J gene; here it was assigned by aligning the nucleotide sequence to germline. Per the germline V gene, CDR1 is GEAIGNYY and CDR2 is EKD. This CDR3 has 22 residues. V gave up 3 bases and J gave up 0 bases; unmatched junction bases: 27. CDR3 loop: CACDEITTLTGVPLSYTDKLIF. CDR3 coding DNA: TGTGCCTGTGACGAAATTACAACACTGACTGGGGTACCCTTATCGTACACCGATAAACTCATCTTT.

This clone was picked up a small number of times. A far bigger clonotype differs at one base, so this is likely a read error. Within the sample, other DNA sequences also encode this same CDR3. V is TRDV1 and J is TRDJ1; 8 bases fit TRDD3. The CDR3 has 18 residues. The V gene end was trimmed by 9 bases and the J gene end by 0 bases; junction bases not matched to a gene: 18. CDR1 and CDR2 (germline): TSWWSYY, QGS. The CDR3 region has the DNA TGTGCTCTCGGGCCGCAAAGGGCATTACTGGGGGACACCGATAAACTCATCTTT. Protein sequence: CALGPQRALLGDTDKLIF.

This clone was observed at least ten times. The amino acid sequence in TCRdb belongs to a much larger clone and departs from this DNA's translation at residue 5, likely a sequencing read error; the sequence shown is translated from the DNA. The rearrangement uses TRDV2 and TRDJ1; 8 nucleotides agree with TRDD2. As TCRdb names no J gene, one was assigned here on the basis of a DNA match to germline. The V and J ends lost 3 bases and 2 bases, in that order; junction bases with no gene match: 25. This CDR3 has 21 amino acids. Germline V gives CDR1 GEAIGNYY, CDR2 EKD. CDR3 in amino acids: CACDALLPRLVVGSATDKLIF. In DNA form, the CDR3 reads TGTGCCTGTGACGCGCTCCTTCCTAGATTGGTGGTTGGCTCCGCAACCGATAAACTCATCTTT.